The 21 T cell receptor beta chains below come from one sample, sequenced in a study of T cell repertoires in aging, cancer and after chemotherapy. The template was genomic DNA from peripheral blood, not RNA. Rearranged V-D-J TRB sequences were amplified with a mixed TRB-A/B primer pool. TCRdb reprocessed the multiplex PCR reads with MiXCR, giving one entry per CDR3 protein. The table includes about 8,700 distinct CDR3 sequences, 32% detected once. The material sequenced was blood. These receptors all come from a human donor in good health.

This chain uses TRBV7-2 with TRBJ2-3; no definite D call. The CDR3 consists of 13 residues. The V end lost 0 bases, the J end lost 0 bases, and 1 base lay between the germline ends. The germline V gene encodes CDR1 SGHTA and CDR2 FQGNSA. In DNA, the CDR3 is TGTGCCAGCAGCTTAGCTAGCACAGATACGCAGTATTTT. Translation gives CASSLASTDTQYF. The full variable domain, rest sourced from reference TRBV7-2 and TRBJ2-3, is GAGVSQSPSNKVTEKGKDVELRCDPISGHTALYWYRQSLGQGLEFLIYFQGNSAPDKSGLPSDRFSAERTGGSVSTLTIQRTQQEDSAVYLCASSLASTDTQYFGPGTRLTVL.

This clonotype appeared a few times. The chain couples TRBV7-2 to TRBJ1-2; D gene unclear. Germline V CDR1 and CDR2: SGHTA, FQGNSA. Trimming took 2 bases from V and 7 from J, leaving 8 bases between them. This CDR3 has 12 residues. In DNA form, the CDR3 reads TGTGCCAGCAGCTTATATCGGGGTGGCTACACCTTC. Its protein product is CASSLYRGGYTF. Full variable domain (missing parts from reference TRBV7-2 and TRBJ1-2): GAGVSQSPSNKVTEKGKDVELRCDPISGHTALYWYRQSLGQGLEFLIYFQGNSAPDKSGLPSDRFSAERTGGSVSTLTIQRTQQEDSAVYLCASSLYRGGYTFGSGTRLTVV.

In this sample, this clonotype turned up a few times. The rearrangement joins TRBV19 to TRBJ2-7; weak D call: TRBD2 (5 bases). The CDR3 consists of 14 residues. Trimming left V 5 bases short and J 2 bases short, with 13 bases between. Germline V gene data show CDR1 as LNHDA and CDR2 as SQIVND (reference sequence). Here the CDR3 reads CASSPGKLTYEQYF. CDR3 DNA sequence: TGTGCCAGTAGTCCCGGGAAACTAACCTACGAGCAGTACTTC.

This chain uses TRBV5-1 with TRBJ2-7; weak D call: TRBD1 (5 bases). Germline assignment: CDR1 SGHRS and CDR2 YFSETQ. The CDR3 length is 14 residues. V gave up 0 bases and J gave up 3 bases, with 10 bases separating them. The CDR3 loop is CASSLAADIYEQYF. The CDR3 DNA follows: TGCGCCAGCAGCTTGGCGGCGGACATCTACGAGCAGTACTTC.

This clonotype turned up a few times. The chain links TRBV6-1 to TRBJ1-2; 7 nucleotides line up with TRBD1. CDR1 MNHNS and CDR2 SASEGT come from the germline V gene. Germline trimming cut 2 bases from V and 7 bases from J; bases unmatched to any gene: 7. The CDR3 spans 14 residues. Here the CDR3 reads CASSEFGTAAGYTF. CDR3 nucleotides: TGTGCCAGCAGTGAATTCGGGACAGCAGCTGGCTACACCTTC.

This clonotype appeared a single time. A read error is possible here, since a much larger clone lies one base away. This chain joins TRBV29-1 and TRBJ2-3; D is unclear. Trimming took 5 bases from V and 2 from J, leaving 11 bases between them. The length of the CDR3 is 13 residues. Germline values: CDR1 SQVTM, CDR2 ANQGSEA. The CDR3 reads CSVRHGNTDTQYF. CDR3 bases: TGCAGCGTTCGGCACGGTAACACAGATACGCAGTATTTT.

The V gene is TRBV19, the J gene TRBJ2-3, with D possibly matching TRBD2 (5 bases). V lost 1 base to trimming and J lost 0 bases, with 8 bases between them. This CDR3 region has 15 residues. Germline V gene lookup returns CDR1 LNHDA and CDR2 SQIVND (reference sequence). The CDR3 nucleotides are TGTGCCAGTAGTATAGGGAGCGGAAGCACAGATACGCAGTATTTT. The encoded protein is CASSIGSGSTDTQYF.

This chain joins TRBV4-3 and TRBJ1-1, with unresolved D. The CDR3 is made up of 14 amino acids. Germline loops: CDR1 LGHNA, CDR2 YSLEER. V was trimmed by 1 base and J by 3 bases, leaving 9 bases between them. The CDR3 spells CASSQASPDTEAFF. CDR3 nucleotides: TGCGCCAGCAGCCAAGCGTCCCCGGACACTGAAGCTTTCTTT.

The chain recombines TRBV7-3 with TRBJ2-1; D unresolved. Germline-derived CDR1 and CDR2 are SGHTA and FQGTGA. The V end lost 1 base, the J end lost 8 bases, and 12 bases lay between the germline ends. This CDR3 region has 14 residues. The DNA for the CDR3 is TGTGCCAGCAGCTTAAACCCCGGTCCCTATGAGCAGTTCTTC. Amino acids: CASSLNPGPYEQFF.

The chain links TRBV27 to TRBJ1-5, with D unresolved. Looked up from germline, CDR1 is MNHEY and CDR2 is SMNVEV (reference sequence). The CDR3 totals 13 residues. V gave up 4 bases and J gave up 3 bases, with 7 bases separating them. The CDR3, as DNA: TGTGCCAGCAGTTCCAATGCCAATCAGCCCCAGCATTTT. Its protein is CASSSNANQPQHF.

The chain recombines TRBV6-2 or TRBV6-3 with TRBJ2-7; weak D call: TRBD2 (7 bases). V shed 6 bases and J shed 2 bases, with 20 bases lying between them. This CDR3 is 16 amino acids long. Germline-derived CDR1 and CDR2 are MNHEY and SVGEGT. The CDR3 region is CASSRTTGRDAYEQYF. The CDR3 region has the DNA TGTGCCAGCAGCCGAACAACAGGGAGGGACGCCTACGAGCAGTACTTC.

The chain has TRBV19 and TRBJ2-2, with a weak D call TRBD2 (5 bases). Per the germline V gene, CDR1 is LNHDA and CDR2 is SQIVND (reference sequence). Trimming removed 7 bases from V and 4 bases from J, with 13 bases in between. The CDR3 totals 14 residues. CDR3 in amino acids: CASTIRAGTGELFF. CDR3 nucleotides: TGTGCCAGTACGATTCGGGCGGGCACCGGGGAGCTGTTTTTT.

This sequence joins TRBV20-1 and TRBJ2-4; 8 bases map to TRBD2. The CDR3 loop spans 14 amino acids. The J segment lost 0 bases and the V segment lost 6 bases, leaving 4 bases of the junction unmatched. The V gene's germline CDR1 is DFQATT and CDR2 SNEGSKA (reference sequence). In nucleotides, the CDR3 is TGCAGTGCCTTTAGCGGGGTAGCCAAAAACATTCAGTACTTC. It is translated as CSAFSGVAKNIQYF.

This clonotype came up once. This sequence joins TRBV6-2 or TRBV6-3 and TRBJ1-5, with 8 bases matching TRBD1. CDR1 MNHEY and CDR2 SVGEGT come from the germline V gene. The V and J ends lost 6 bases and 7 bases, in that order; junction bases with no gene match: 5. CDR3 length equals 13 residues. CDR3 sequence reads: CASRWDRRQPQHF. DNA of the CDR3: TGTGCCAGCAGGTGGGACAGGAGACAGCCCCAGCATTTT.

J is TRBJ2-2 and V is TRBV30, with D unresolved. V shed 5 bases and J shed 2 bases, with 12 bases lying between them. The germline V gene has CDR1 GTSNPN and CDR2 SVGIG (reference sequence). The CDR3 is made up of 14 amino acids. The CDR3 loop reads CAWSLLPNTGELFF. DNA for the CDR3: TGTGCCTGGTCCTTACTCCCTAACACCGGGGAGCTGTTTTTT. Filled out from reference TRBV30 and TRBJ2-2, the complete variable domain reads SQTIHQWPATLVQPVGSPLSLECTVEGTSNPNLYWYRQAAGRGLQLLFYSVGIGQISSEVPQNLSASRPQDRQFILSSKKLLLSDSGFYLCAWSLLPNTGELFFGEGSRLTVL.

This clonotype was observed a handful of times. The V call is TRBV5-6, the J call TRBJ2-7; a weak D match, TRBD1 (5 bases). Looked up from germline, CDR1 is SGHDT and CDR2 is YYEEEE. CDR3 size: 15 residues. V lost 4 bases and J 1 base, leaving 15 bases between the germline ends. CDR3 in DNA: TGTGCCAGCAGCCATGGGGCCTATTCATCCTACGAGCAGTACTTC. As protein: CASSHGAYSSYEQYF.

This chain joins TRBV11-1 and TRBJ2-1; D gene ambiguous. CDR1 and CDR2 from the germline V gene are SGHAT and FQDESV (reference sequence). Trimming took 8 bases from V and 8 from J, leaving 16 bases between them. The CDR3 extends over 13 amino acids. CDR3 protein: CASSILAVDEQFF. In nucleotides, the CDR3 is TGTGCCAGCTCGATCCTTGCGGTCGATGAGCAGTTCTTC.

This chain links TRBV19 with TRBJ2-2; no definite D call. The germline CDR1 and CDR2 sequences are LNHDA and SQIVND (reference sequence). Between the trimmed V and J ends, which lost 5 bases and 3 bases, there was a span of 4 bases. The length of the CDR3 is 12 residues. As DNA, the CDR3 is TGTGCCAGTAGTCATTACACCGGGGAGCTGTTTTTT. Translating gives CASSHYTGELFF.

This clonotype was detected a few times. The V and J genes are TRBV20-1 and TRBJ1-3, with D tentatively TRBD1 (5 bases). CDR1 is DFQATT, CDR2 SNEGSKA, per germline (reference sequence). This CDR3 region has 14 residues. Trimming left V 0 bases short and J 4 bases short, with 10 bases between. The CDR3 spells CSARDWAGGNTIYF. Written as DNA, the CDR3 is TGCAGTGCTAGAGACTGGGCAGGGGGAAACACCATATATTTT.

J is TRBJ2-3 and V is TRBV6-1, with D possibly being TRBD2 (6 bases). From germline, CDR1 is MNHNS and CDR2 SASEGT. The CDR3 spans 15 residues. V was shortened by 6 bases and J by 1 base, with 14 bases between the two germline ends. The DNA for the CDR3 is TGTGCCAGCAGCTTGGGACTTCCGCGCACAGATACGCAGTATTTT. It yields the protein CASSLGLPRTDTQYF.

V gene TRBV19 combines with J gene TRBJ1-2, with a possible D match to TRBD1 (6 bases). The CDR3 has 12 residues. The ends were cut back, 5 bases at V and 4 bases at J, with 8 bases in the middle. Germline V gene data show CDR1 as LNHDA and CDR2 as SQIVND (reference sequence). CDR3 loop: CASSGQFYGYTF. The CDR3 bases are TGTGCCAGTAGTGGACAGTTCTATGGCTACACCTTC.